These T cell receptor beta chains were read from a single sample in a study of blood T cell repertoires in COVID-19. Data came from immunoSEQ multiplex PCR; TCRdb stores just in-frame clones and leaves some out. The sample carries under 20,000 clones, more than 70% recorded once. The specimen was peripheral blood. The source of these receptors is a human donor in a cohort sampled during active COVID-19. CDR3s include the opening cysteine and the closing phenylalanine or tryptophan. The D gene is left open where the match is weak. Size tells how often a clone was seen (once, few, many) or the class of an expanded clone, and some rows leave it out.

D,J,V,size,CDR3,DNA
TRBD1,TRBJ1-6,TRBV6-2/TRBV6-3,NA,CASSTVTTGVQNSSPLHF,TGTGCCAGCAGTACCGTGACGACAGGGGTCCAAAACAGTTCACCCCTCCACTTT
TRBD1,TRBJ2-1,TRBV4-3,NA,CASSSQTGDRQFF,TGCGCCAGCAGCTCGCAGACAGGGGATAGGCAGTTCTTC
NA,TRBJ2-7,TRBV12-3/TRBV12-4,NA,CASSHRLWEQYF,TGTGCCAGCAGTCATAGATTGTGGGAGCAGTACTTC
TRBD2,TRBJ2-3,TRBV7-2,NA,CASSLRQRGASTDTQYF,TGTGCCAGCAGCTTACGCCAGCGGGGGGCCAGCACAGATACGCAGTATTTT
NA,TRBJ1-6,TRBV7-9,NA,CASSSFGVSYNSPLHF,TGTGCCAGCAGCTCATTCGGAGTATCCTATAATTCACCCCTCCACTTT
TRBD1,TRBJ2-2,TRBV6-1,NA,CASSDPTGTGLGELFF,TGTGCCAGCAGTGACCCGACCGGGACAGGGCTCGGGGAGCTGTTTTTT
NA,TRBJ1-1,TRBV6-2/TRBV6-3,NA,CASSRSRNSKGTEAFF,TGTGCCAGCAGCCGGTCCAGGAACAGTAAAGGCACTGAAGCTTTCTTT
NA,TRBJ2-7,TRBV11-2,few,CASSRDISDTYEQYF,TGTGCCAGCAGCCGGGACATCTCGGATACCTACGAGCAGTACTTC
TRBD1,TRBJ2-2,TRBV6-5,few,CASRPRDRATGELFF,TGTGCCAGCAGACCCCGGGACAGGGCGACCGGGGAGCTGTTTTTT
TRBD1,TRBJ1-2,TRBV28,once,CASTPGGTGVIGYTF,TGTGCCAGCACCCCGGGAGGGACAGGGGTGATAGGCTACACCTTC
NA,TRBJ1-5,TRBV28,NA,CASRREGGGNQPQHF,TGTGCCAGCAGGCGGGAGGGGGGTGGCAATCAGCCCCAGCATTTT
TRBD1,TRBJ2-7,TRBV11-2,NA,CASSPIDRGHEQYF,TGTGCCAGCAGCCCTATAGACAGGGGGCACGAGCAGTACTTC
NA,TRBJ1-2,TRBV19,NA,CASSRQQTNYGYTF,TGTGCCAGTAGTCGACAGCAGACTAACTATGGCTACACCTTC
TRBD1,TRBJ1-6,TRBV6-6,NA,CASRQGVQSPLHF,TGTGCCAGCCGACAGGGGGTTCAATCACCCCTCCACTTT
NA,TRBJ2-7,TRBV29-1,NA,CSVSTISYEQYF,TGCAGCGTTTCGACAATCTCCTACGAGCAGTACTTC
TRBD2,TRBJ2-7,TRBV6-2/TRBV6-3,NA,CASSYSRRGSSYEQYF,TGTGCCAGCAGTTACTCGAGGCGGGGGAGCTCCTACGAGCAGTACTTC
TRBD1,TRBJ1-1,TRBV7-3,NA,CASTVGGMNTEAFF,TGTGCCAGCACCGTAGGGGGCATGAACACTGAAGCTTTCTTT
TRBD1,TRBJ1-5,TRBV19,NA,CASHPDRGSNQPQHF,TGTGCCAGCCACCCCGACAGGGGAAGCAATCAGCCCCAGCATTTT
NA,TRBJ1-5,TRBV28,NA,CASSFYSNQPQHF,TGTGCCAGCAGTTTTTATAGCAATCAGCCCCAGCATTTT
NA,TRBJ2-7,TRBV29-1,NA,CSVEGLSREQYF,TGCAGCGTTGAAGGACTCTCTCGGGAGCAGTACTTC
TRBD2,TRBJ2-3,TRBV10-2,once,CASSPGTSGADTQYF,TGCGCCAGCAGCCCTGGGACTAGCGGGGCAGATACGCAGTATTTT
TRBD1,TRBJ1-2,TRBV28,NA,CASSRQGAFYGYTF,TGTGCCAGCAGCAGACAGGGGGCGTTTTATGGCTACACCTTC
NA,TRBJ2-5,TRBV27,once,CASRRTAQETQYF,TGTGCCAGCAGACGGACAGCTCAAGAGACCCAGTACTTC
NA,TRBJ1-1,TRBV5-1,NA,CASSLVVGNTEAFF,TGCGCCAGCAGCTTGGTGGTCGGGAACACTGAAGCTTTCTTT
TRBD1,TRBJ2-7,TRBV4-3,NA,CASSSRTGGPYEQYF,TGCGCCAGCAGCTCACGGACAGGGGGACCCTACGAGCAGTACTTC
NA,TRBJ2-7,TRBV28,once,CASTTVTYEQYF,TGTGCCAGCACCACGGTCACCTACGAGCAGTACTTC
NA,TRBJ2-1,TRBV5-6,NA,CASSPGGITYNEQFF,TGTGCCAGCAGCCCCGGAGGTATTACCTACAATGAGCAGTTCTTC
NA,TRBJ1-3,TRBV4-1,NA,CASSPLLSGNTIYF,TGCGCCAGCAGCCCCCTACTCTCTGGAAACACCATATATTTT
NA,TRBJ2-2,TRBV7-8,NA,CASSGRQNTGELFF,TGTGCCAGCAGCGGCCGACAGAACACCGGGGAGCTGTTTTTT
NA,TRBJ2-7,TRBV19,NA,CASSPTTGPSYEQYF,TGTGCCAGTAGTCCCACGACAGGTCCCTCCTACGAGCAGTACTTC
NA,TRBJ2-7,TRBV2,medium-sized,CASKPASSYEQYF,TGTGCCAGCAAGCCTGCTAGCTCCTACGAGCAGTACTTC
NA,TRBJ1-2,TRBV3-1/TRBV3-2,NA,CASSPGQNYGYTF,TGTGCCAGCAGCCCGGGACAAAACTATGGCTACACCTTC
NA,TRBJ1-6,TRBV7-2,few,CASSFEYTGSPLHF,TGTGCCAGCAGCTTTGAATATACGGGTTCACCCCTCCACTTT